The 20 T cell receptor beta chains presented below share a single source sample, sequenced in a study of cytomegalovirus exposure and HLA in healthy donors. PCR primers comprised 60 Vbeta and 13 Jbeta primers. The assay was immunoSEQ multiplex PCR, and TCRdb's table has in-frame clones only and misses some. The sample lists hundreds of thousands of clones, over 80% seen once, with 4.5% to 7% in the top ten. The sequenced material came from PBMCs. These receptors originate from a man between 40 and 49 years old in good health and CMV-seropositive.

The V and J genes are TRBV7-2 and TRBJ1-1; D might be TRBD1 (5 bases). V was cut by 1 base and J by 4 bases, with 10 bases left in between. Germline lookup yields CDR1 SGHTA and CDR2 FQGNSA. There are 14 residues in the CDR3. The DNA of the CDR3 is TGTGCCAGCAGCTTAGAAGGGGCGAGCACTGAAGCTTTCTTT. The encoded protein is CASSLEGASTEAFF.

This sequence joins TRBV7-7 and TRBJ2-5, with D possibly TRBD1 on 6 matching bases. This CDR3 has 17 residues. V lost 2 bases to trimming and J lost 2 bases, with 18 bases between them. The germline gives CDR1 SSHAT, CDR2 FNYEAQ (reference sequence). The CDR3 nucleotides are TGTGCCAGCAGCTTAAGTCCGAACAGGGAGAGGCAAGAGACCCAGTACTTC. It specifies CASSLSPNRERQETQYF. Combining the CDR3 with reference TRBV7-7 and TRBJ2-5 gives the whole variable domain GAGVSQSPRYKVTKRGQDVTLRCDPISSHATLYWYQQALGQGPEFLTYFNYEAQPDKSGLPSDRFSAERPEGSISTLTIQRTEQRDSAMYRCASSLSPNRERQETQYFGPGTRLLVL.

This clone showed up just a few times. This chain uses TRBV2 with TRBJ2-1; TRBD1 aligns across 8 bases. This CDR3 is built from 14 residues. V was clipped by 7 bases and J by 5 bases; unmatched bases: 7. Germline V gene data show CDR1 as SNHLY and CDR2 as FYNNEI. CDR3 nucleotides: TGTGCCAGCAAACTTGGACAGGGCAACAATGAGCAGTTCTTC. Amino acids: CASKLGQGNNEQFF.

The chain has TRBV5-1 and TRBJ1-2, with D possibly matching TRBD1 (5 bases). The germline V and J ends were trimmed by 0 bases and 6 bases, with 15 bases remaining between them. Germline V gives CDR1 SGHRS, CDR2 YFSETQ. The CDR3 loop spans 15 amino acids. For the CDR3, the DNA is TGCGCCAGCAGCTTGGGGTGGGGCCTTGGGGATGGCTACACCTTC. It is translated as CASSLGWGLGDGYTF.

The chain uses TRBV27 and TRBJ2-1, with 13 bases fitting TRBD2. The CDR3 runs to 15 residues. Germline values: CDR1 MNHEY, CDR2 SMNVEV (reference sequence). J gave up 9 bases and V 2 bases, and 4 bases lay outside the gene matches. In DNA, the CDR3 is TGTGCCAGCAGTTTACCGGGACTAGCGGGGCGTGAGCAGTTCTTC. It encodes CASSLPGLAGREQFF.

CDR3 nucleotides: TGCGCCAGCAGCCAAGATCTCATCCTGCCGGGAGAGCAGTTCTTC. It specifies CASSQDLILPGEQFF. The chain is built from TRBV4-1 and TRBJ2-1, with TRBD2 as a possible D gene (5 bases). From germline, CDR1 is MGHRA and CDR2 YSYEKL. V lost 0 bases and J 10 bases, leaving 16 bases between the germline ends. The CDR3 length is 15 residues.

In its sample, this clone was seen a few times. V and J are TRBV4-1 and TRBJ1-1, with D possibly TRBD1 on 6 matching bases. There are 14 residues in the CDR3. Trimming took off 3 bases at V and 11 bases at J, with 19 bases between the two ends. From germline, CDR1 is MGHRA and CDR2 YSYEKL. The CDR3 region has the DNA TGCGCCAGCAGCCATGCCCGAGGGGGGGGAGAGGCTTTCTTT. Translating it yields CASSHARGGGEAFF.

The chain combines TRBV19 with TRBJ1-2; D may be TRBD1 (6 bases). Trimming took off 7 bases at V and 4 bases at J, with 22 bases between the two ends. The CDR3 totals 16 residues. Germline-derived CDR1 and CDR2 are LNHDA and SQIVND (reference sequence). The CDR3: CASKDGATGPFYGYTF. DNA for the CDR3: TGTGCCAGTAAAGATGGGGCTACAGGGCCCTTCTATGGCTACACCTTC.

This chain links TRBV7-6 with TRBJ2-1, with unresolved D. V lost 5 bases and J lost 2, with 7 bases in between. Per germline, CDR1 SGHVS and CDR2 FNYEAQ. This CDR3 contains 13 residues. The CDR3 bases are TGTGCCAGCAGCCCCGTTCCCTACAATGAGCAGTTCTTC. This translates into CASSPVPYNEQFF. Together with reference TRBV7-6 and TRBJ2-1, the CDR3 gives the full variable domain: GAGVSQSPRYKVTKRGQDVALRCDPISGHVSLYWYRQALGQGPEFLTYFNYEAQQDKSGLPNDRFSAERPEGSISTLTIQRTEQRDSAMYRCASSPVPYNEQFFGPGTRLTVL.

This chain links TRBV9 with TRBJ2-2; 8 bases match TRBD1. After removal of 0 bases from V and 4 bases from J, the junction contained 5 bases not matched to a gene. This CDR3 region has 16 residues. Germline V CDR1 and CDR2: SGDLS, YYNGEE. CDR3 residues: CASSVVPQGATGELFF. The CDR3 bases are TGTGCCAGCAGCGTAGTCCCGCAGGGGGCCACCGGGGAGCTGTTTTTT.

This clone was found a few times. The chain uses TRBV4-1 and TRBJ2-1; TRBD1 matches at 9 bases. Per the germline V gene, CDR1 is MGHRA and CDR2 is YSYEKL. With V trimmed by 4 bases and J by 2 bases, 3 bases remained unmatched. This CDR3 has 15 residues. CDR3 nucleotides: TGCGCCAGCAGCCTCGGACAGGGGACCTACAATGAGCAGTTCTTC. Translated, it gives CASSLGQGTYNEQFF.

This clone has only a few counts. The J gene is TRBJ1-1, the V gene TRBV5-1, with a possible D match to TRBD1 (6 bases). Looked up from germline, CDR1 is SGHRS and CDR2 is YFSETQ. V gave up 4 bases and J gave up 0 bases, with 13 bases separating them. This CDR3 has 15 residues. This CDR3 is CASSHLRGMNTEAFF. CDR3 nucleotides: TGCGCCAGCAGCCATCTCAGGGGTATGAACACTGAAGCTTTCTTT.

V and J are TRBV27 and TRBJ1-4; D is uncertain. Germline-derived CDR1 and CDR2 are MNHEY and SMNVEV (reference sequence). The ends were cut back, 1 base at V and 5 bases at J, with 11 bases in the middle. The CDR3 is 15 residues long. The CDR3 sequence is CASSLYRLRNEKLFF. CDR3 sequence (DNA): TGTGCCAGCAGTTTATATCGGCTGCGGAATGAAAAACTGTTTTTT.

The rearrangement uses TRBV11-2 and TRBJ2-1; 12 bases align to TRBD2. The CDR3 has 15 amino acids. Trimming at V came to 5 bases and at J to 8 bases, leaving 7 bases not matched to a gene. CDR1 and CDR2 (germline): SGHAT, FQNNGV. CDR3 region: CASSQTTSGSDEQFF. CDR3 nucleotide sequence: TGTGCCAGCAGCCAAACGACTAGCGGGAGCGATGAGCAGTTCTTC.

This clone was seen a handful of times. V gene TRBV10-3 combines with J gene TRBJ2-1; 14 nucleotides align to TRBD2. The CDR3 consists of 14 residues. Germline CDR1 ENHRY, CDR2 SYGVKD. J lost 7 bases, V lost 4 bases, and 0 bases had no gene match. In DNA, the CDR3 is TGTGCCATCAGTGGGACTAGCGGGAGGAATGAGCAGTTCTTC. Encoded protein: CAISGTSGRNEQFF.

This clone was recorded a few times. This rearrangement joins TRBV6-1 to TRBJ1-1; TRBD1 matches at 7 bases. Germline CDR1 is MNHNS and CDR2 is SASEGT. The V and J ends lost 6 bases and 2 bases, in that order; junction bases with no gene match: 6. The CDR3 covers 14 residues. The CDR3 DNA reads as TGTGCCAGCAGCCTGACAGGGATAAACACTGAAGCTTTCTTT. Its protein is CASSLTGINTEAFF.

The rearrangement uses TRBV4-1 and TRBJ2-2; TRBD2 aligns across 9 bases. The CDR3 sequence is 16 residues long. CDR1 is MGHRA and CDR2 is YSYEKL in the germline V gene. The V and J ends lost 3 bases and 4 bases, in that order; junction bases with no gene match: 6. The CDR3 protein is CASSQGLAGLTGELFF. As DNA, the CDR3 is TGCGCCAGCAGCCAGGGGCTAGCGGGACTCACCGGGGAGCTGTTTTTT.

V gene TRBV29-1 combines with J gene TRBJ2-7, with D uncertain. The germline V and J ends were trimmed by 5 bases and 7 bases, with 18 bases remaining between them. The CDR3 runs to 13 residues. The germline V gene has CDR1 SQVTM and CDR2 ANQGSEA. Here the CDR3 DNA reads TGCAGCGTTTGGCTCCAACACTCAGGAGAGCAGTACTTC. It specifies CSVWLQHSGEQYF.

This clone was found once. V is TRBV27 and J is TRBJ1-1; D possibly corresponds to TRBD1 (6 bases). Trimming left V 6 bases short and J 8 bases short, with 10 bases between. Germline-derived CDR1 and CDR2 are MNHEY and SMNVEV (reference sequence). The CDR3 loop spans 11 amino acids. Here the CDR3 DNA reads TGTGCCAGCAGAACAGGGATAGAAGCTTTCTTT. The encoded protein is CASRTGIEAFF.

This rearrangement joins TRBV25-1 to TRBJ2-3, with 10 bases aligning to TRBD2. The J call may not be correct, given that the DNA end is closer to TRBJ2-1. Germline loops: CDR1 MGHDK, CDR2 SYGVNS. CDR3 length: 15 residues. The CDR3 region is CASGLPSGRGHEQFF. The CDR3 nucleotides are TGTGCCAGCGGTCTCCCTAGCGGGAGAGGCCATGAGCAGTTCTTC.